This T cell receptor beta chain emerged from a study of shared clonotypes between healthy human individuals. Findings of the study overall: Shared across a handful of donors were around 5% of the naive CD4 clonotypes.

V was cut by 6 bases and J by 0 bases, with 12 bases left in between. Germline lookup yields CDR1 SQVTM and CDR2 ANQGSEA. This CDR3 region has 13 residues. Comment on this clone: Its antigen is still unknown.

Researchers divided each subset's genomic DNA evenly across several immunoSEQ plates. Here immunoSEQ multiplex PCR was the method, and the copy in TCRdb shows in-frame clones only, minus some. The sample has about 1.1 million clones; 70% to 80% are singletons. Adult donors, all healthy and HIV-negative, had no recent acute infections or vaccinations. Splitting of CD4+ cells produced CD45RA+ naive and CD45RA-negative memory subsets. This clonotype originated in a man in his late teens or twenties in good health. Some clones in this sample may be carry-over from other donors' samples. The sample comprised memory CD4+ T cells from PBMCs. Sample subset: CD45RA-negative fraction. The rearrangement joins TRBV29-1 to TRBJ2-7; unclear D gene. CDR3 region: CSVARPSSYEQYF. DNA for the CDR3: TGCAGCGTCGCTCGACCTAGCTCCTACGAGCAGTACTTC.